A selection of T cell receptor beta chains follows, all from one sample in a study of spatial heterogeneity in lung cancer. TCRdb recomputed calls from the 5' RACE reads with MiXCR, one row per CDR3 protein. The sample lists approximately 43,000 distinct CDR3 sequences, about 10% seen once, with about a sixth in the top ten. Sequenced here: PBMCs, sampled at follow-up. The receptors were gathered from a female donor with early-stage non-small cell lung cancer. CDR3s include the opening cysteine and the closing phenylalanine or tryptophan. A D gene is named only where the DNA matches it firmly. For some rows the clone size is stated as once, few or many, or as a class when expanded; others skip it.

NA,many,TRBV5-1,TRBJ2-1,TGCGCCAGCAGCTGGGCGGGGTTAGCGGACAATGAGCAGTTCTTC,CASSWAGLADNEQFF
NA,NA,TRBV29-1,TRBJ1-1,TGCAGCGTTGAAAATCTGTGGCAGACCTTT,CSVENLWQTF
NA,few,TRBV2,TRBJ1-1,TGTGCCAGCAGTGAAGCGATAGTAAGGCAGGGAGGCACTGAAGCTTTCTTT,CASSEAIVRQGGTEAFF
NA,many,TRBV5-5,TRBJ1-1,TGTGCCAGCAGCTTGGAACCGGATGAATGGAACACTGAAGCTTTCTTT,CASSLEPDEWNTEAFF
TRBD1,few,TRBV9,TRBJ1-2,TGTGCCAGCAGCGCCCAGGGGACAGGCCTAAACTATGGCTACACCTTC,CASSAQGTGLNYGYTF
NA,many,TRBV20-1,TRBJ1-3,TGCAGTGCTAGAAGGGATAACTCTGGAAACACCATATATTTT,CSARRDNSGNTIYF
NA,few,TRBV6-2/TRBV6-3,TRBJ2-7,TGTGCCAGCAGTTACGAGACGGCAAGAACCAGGGGCGAGCAGTACTTC,CASSYETARTRGEQYF
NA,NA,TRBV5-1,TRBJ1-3,TGCGCCAGCAGCTCCCCGGGAACAACTGGAAACACCATATATTTT,CASSSPGTTGNTIYF
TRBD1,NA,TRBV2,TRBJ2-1,TGTGCCAGCAACCCCCATACTCCGGGACAGCCATACAATGAGCAGTTCTTC,CASNPHTPGQPYNEQFF
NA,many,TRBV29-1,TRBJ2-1,TGCAGCGGCTTTAGGGCATACAATGAGCAGTTCTTC,CSGFRAYNEQFF
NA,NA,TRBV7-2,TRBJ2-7,TGTGCCAGCAGCCTTACGGTCGAGCAGTACTTC,CASSLTVEQYF
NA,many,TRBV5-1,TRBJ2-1,TGCGCCAGCAGCTTGGACGCGGGGCAACACAATGAGCAGTTCTTC,CASSLDAGQHNEQFF
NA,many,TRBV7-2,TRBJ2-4,TGTGCCAGCAGCTTATTGTCCTTGGATCCTCCCATTCAGTACTTC,CASSLLSLDPPIQYF
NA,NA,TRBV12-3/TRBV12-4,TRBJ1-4,TGTGCCAGCAGTTTAGGTGGACGGAACAATGAAAAACTGTTTTTT,CASSLGGRNNEKLFF
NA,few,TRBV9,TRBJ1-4,TGTGCCAGCAGCGCAGCCGCAGGATCAACTAATGAAAAACTGTTTTTT,CASSAAAGSTNEKLFF
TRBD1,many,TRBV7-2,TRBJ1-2,TGTGCCAGCAGCGCGGGACAGGGGTATGGCTACACCTTC,CASSAGQGYGYTF
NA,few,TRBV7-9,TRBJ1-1,TGTGCCAGCAGCTTGTTTGCAGGGGAAGGAACTGAAGCTTTCTTT,CASSLFAGEGTEAFF
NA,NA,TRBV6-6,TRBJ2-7,TGTGCCAGCAGTCAGCCCTCAGGGGCCGGGTCCTACGAGCAGTACTTC,CASSQPSGAGSYEQYF
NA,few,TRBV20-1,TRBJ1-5,TGCAGTGCTAGAGATGAGGGCGCAAGCAATCAGCCCCAGCATTTT,CSARDEGASNQPQHF
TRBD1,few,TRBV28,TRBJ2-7,TGTGCCAGCTACGAGAGGGGGCGCGTCTACGAGCAGTACTTC,CASYERGRVYEQYF
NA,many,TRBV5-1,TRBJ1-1,TGCGCCAGCAGCTTGGGAGTGAACACTGAAGCTTTCTTT,CASSLGVNTEAFF
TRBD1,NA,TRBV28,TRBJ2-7,TGTGCCAGCCAGAGACAGGGGAACTACGAGCAGTACTTC,CASQRQGNYEQYF